This record looks at one T cell receptor (beta chain) sequence and its context. Between the trimmed V and J ends, which lost 1 base and 2 bases, there was a span of 12 bases. The CDR3 runs to 15 residues. Germline loops: CDR1 SGHNT, CDR2 YYREEE (reference sequence). As handled by the study authors: Amplification of reference gene primers provided the estimated nucleated cell counts. The method was immunoSEQ multiplex PCR; TCRdb's version includes in-frame clones alone and lacks a portion of them. That table gives V, J and clone size, and the DNA gave D and trimming. The profile shows about 210,000 clones, about 83% of them singletons. These data are taken from a study of blood T cell repertoires in COVID-19. Study information: Researchers got acute and convalescent COVID-19 samples from the United States, Italy and Spain. Sample material is recorded as cDNA or gDNA derived from T cells, B-cell-depleted T cells, or PBMCs.

The material sequenced was peripheral blood. This TCR came from a woman in her forties or fifties with active or convalescent COVID-19. The V call is TRBV5-4, the J call TRBJ1-1, with TRBD1 as a possible D gene (6 bases). The CDR3 DNA reads as TGTGCCAGCAGCTTGCGCGGGGGGCCCAACACTGAAGCTTTCTTT. This encodes CASSLRGGPNTEAFF.